This T cell receptor (beta chain) originates from a study of PD-L1 blockade in urothelial cancer. The CDR3 has 16 amino acids. The junction had 12 bases not matched to a gene; V was cut back by 10 bases and J by 1 base. The V gene's germline CDR1 is SNHLY and CDR2 FYNNEI. This table comes from immunoSEQ multiplex PCR, and its TCRdb copy is limited to in-frame clones, with some not included. The sample consists of some 100,000 clones, approximately 90% of them appearing once. Sample: PBMCs, taken around atezolizumab (anti-PD-L1) treatment. The rearrangement links TRBV2 to TRBJ1-1; TRBD1 agrees at 10 bases. The sequence derives from an elderly woman with urothelial cancer. DNA of the CDR3: TGTGCCACCTTCCCCCTGACAGGGGGCAAGAACACTGAAGCTTTCTTT. Amino acids: CATFPLTGGKNTEAFF.